Sequencing of this T cell receptor beta chain was carried out in a study of blood T cells in healthy people across ages. Whole-study findings and limits: More naive CD4+ cells and higher diversity marked long-lived donors relative to aged donors.

Remarks on this clonotype: Its antigen remains unidentified.

The use of a sample-barcoded 5' primer and a J-beta primer mix characterized a second PCR of about 7 to 12 cycles. Using its own MiXCR run on the 5' RACE reads, TCRdb lists one record per CDR3 protein. The sample holds around 650,000 distinct CDR3 sequences, 40% to 45% seen once. The sample, about 9.2 milliliters of peripheral blood, was drawn from each donor. Each sample had at least 6.5 million PBMCs isolated. The source of this sequence is a man older than 75 in good health. The source material was blood.

The CDR3 region has the DNA TGTGCCAGCAGCTTAGGCGTAACGAATTCACCCCTCCACTTT. Its protein is CASSLGVTNSPLHF. The gene calls are TRBV7-8 and TRBJ1-6; D unclear. From germline, CDR1 is SGHVS and CDR2 FQNEAQ. This CDR3 has 14 residues. V lost 1 base, J lost 7 bases, and 8 bases lay in between.